This record looks at one TCR beta chain sequence and its context. In the source study's methods: Estimated nucleated cell counts came from reference gene primer amplification. The assay was immunoSEQ multiplex PCR, and TCRdb's table has in-frame clones only and misses some. V, J and clone size are taken as reported in that table, and D and trimming were inferred from the DNA itself. The table lists approximately 77,000 clones, 86% of them singletons. The data stem from a study of blood T cell repertoires in COVID-19. Study-wide background: Samples came from the United States, Italy and Spain, spanning acute and convalescent COVID-19. PBMCs, B-cell-depleted T cells, or T cells were the source of the cDNA or gDNA that made up the material.

Trimming took 2 bases from V and 4 from J; bases not matched to a gene: 8. Per the germline V gene, CDR1 is MNHEY and CDR2 is SVGAGI. The CDR3 is 16 amino acids. This sequence was found in a man aged 30 to 39 with acute or convalescent COVID-19. The sample consisted of peripheral blood. The chain uses TRBV6-5 and TRBJ1-2, with 9 bases that match TRBD1. In nucleotides, the CDR3 is TGTGCCAGCAGTTACGCTGGGGACAGGGCAAGCTATGGCTACACCTTC. It encodes CASSYAGDRASYGYTF.